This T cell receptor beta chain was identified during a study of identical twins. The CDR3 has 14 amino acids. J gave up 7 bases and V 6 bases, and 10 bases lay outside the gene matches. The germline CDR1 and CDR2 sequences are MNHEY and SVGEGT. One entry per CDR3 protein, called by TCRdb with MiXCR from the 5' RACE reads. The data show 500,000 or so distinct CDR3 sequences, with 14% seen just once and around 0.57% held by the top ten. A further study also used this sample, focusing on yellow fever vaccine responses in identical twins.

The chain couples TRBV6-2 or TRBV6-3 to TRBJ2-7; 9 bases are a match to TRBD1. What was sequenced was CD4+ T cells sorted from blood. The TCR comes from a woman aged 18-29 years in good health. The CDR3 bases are TGTGCCAGCAGCCTGATACAGGGGGCGCTTGAGCAGTACTTC. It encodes CASSLIQGALEQYF.